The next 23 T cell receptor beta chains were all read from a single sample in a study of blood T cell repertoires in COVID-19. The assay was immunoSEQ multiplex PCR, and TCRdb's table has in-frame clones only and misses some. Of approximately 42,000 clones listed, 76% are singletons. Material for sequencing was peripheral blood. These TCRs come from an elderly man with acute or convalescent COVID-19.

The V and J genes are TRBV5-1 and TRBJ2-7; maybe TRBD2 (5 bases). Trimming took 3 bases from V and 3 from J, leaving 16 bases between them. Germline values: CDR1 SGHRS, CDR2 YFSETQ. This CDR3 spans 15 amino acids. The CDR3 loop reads CASSSISGDYYEQYF. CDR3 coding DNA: TGCGCCAGCAGCTCGATATCCGGCGACTACTACGAGCAGTACTTC.

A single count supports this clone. As DNA, the CDR3 is TGTGCCAGCAGCCCGGGACTTAATAGCAATCAGCCCCAGCATTTT. It codes for CASSPGLNSNQPQHF. V gene TRBV5-4 combines with J gene TRBJ1-5; D is perhaps TRBD1 (5 bases). V lost 4 bases to trimming and J lost 0 bases, with 11 bases between them. This CDR3 has 15 residues. Looked up from germline, CDR1 is SGHNT and CDR2 is YYREEE (reference sequence).

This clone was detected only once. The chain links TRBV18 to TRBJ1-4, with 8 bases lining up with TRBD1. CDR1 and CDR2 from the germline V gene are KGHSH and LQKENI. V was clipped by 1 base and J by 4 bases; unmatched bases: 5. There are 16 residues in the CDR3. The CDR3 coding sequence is TGTGCCAGCTCACCACTAGGGACAGGACTTAATGAAAAACTGTTTTTT. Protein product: CASSPLGTGLNEKLFF. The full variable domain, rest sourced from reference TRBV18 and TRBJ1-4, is NAGVMQNPRHLVRRRGQEARLRCSPMKGHSHVYWYRQLPEEGLKFMVYLQKENIIDESGMPKERFSAEFPKEGPSILRIQQVVRGDSAAYFCASSPLGTGLNEKLFFGSGTQLSVL.

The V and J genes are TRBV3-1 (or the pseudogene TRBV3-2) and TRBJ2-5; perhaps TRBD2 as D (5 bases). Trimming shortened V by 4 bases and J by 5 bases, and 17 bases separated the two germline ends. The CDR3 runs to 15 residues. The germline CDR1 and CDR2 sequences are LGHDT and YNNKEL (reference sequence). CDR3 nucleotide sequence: TGTGCCAGCAGCCCCTCTGGCACGGGAACGGAGACCCAGTACTTC. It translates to CASSPSGTGTETQYF.

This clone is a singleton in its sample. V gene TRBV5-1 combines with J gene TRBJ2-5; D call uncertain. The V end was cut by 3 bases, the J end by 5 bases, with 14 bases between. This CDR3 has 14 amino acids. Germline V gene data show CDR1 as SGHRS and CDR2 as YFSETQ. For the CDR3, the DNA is TGCGCCAGCAGCTCTGGTTCGGGTCGGGAGACCCAGTACTTC. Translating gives CASSSGSGRETQYF.

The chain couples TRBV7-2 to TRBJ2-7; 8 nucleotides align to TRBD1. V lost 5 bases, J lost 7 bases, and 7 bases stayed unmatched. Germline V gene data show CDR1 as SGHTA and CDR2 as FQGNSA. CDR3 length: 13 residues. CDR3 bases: TGTGCCAGCAGCCCGGACAGGGTGGGTGAGCAGTACTTC. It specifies CASSPDRVGEQYF.

CDR3 sequence: CASSGLADTYEQYF. The CDR3 DNA reads TGTGCCAGCAGCGGACTAGCGGACACCTACGAGCAGTACTTC. The chain recombines TRBV9 with TRBJ2-7; 9 nucleotides line up with TRBD2. The germline gives CDR1 SGDLS, CDR2 YYNGEE. The CDR3 consists of 14 residues. Trimming took 3 bases from V and 2 from J; bases not matched to a gene: 3.

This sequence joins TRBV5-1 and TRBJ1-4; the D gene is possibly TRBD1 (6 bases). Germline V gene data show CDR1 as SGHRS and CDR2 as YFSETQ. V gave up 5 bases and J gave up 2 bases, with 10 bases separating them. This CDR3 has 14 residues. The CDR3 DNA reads TGCGCCAGCAGACCCCAGGGGACTAATGAAAAACTGTTTTTT. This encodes CASRPQGTNEKLFF. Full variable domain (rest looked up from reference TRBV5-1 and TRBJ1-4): KAGVTQTPRYLIKTRGQQVTLSCSPISGHRSVSWYQQTPGQGLQFLFEYFSETQRNKGNFPGRFSGRQFSNSRSEMNVSTLELGDSALYLCASRPQGTNEKLFFGSGTQLSVL.

Here the CDR3 reads CASSELRGAGNEQFF. CDR3 bases: TGTGCCAGCAGTGAACTGCGGGGGGCGGGAAATGAGCAGTTCTTC. V is TRBV2 and J is TRBJ2-1; TRBD2 aligns across 8 bases. Germline V lookup: CDR1 SNHLY, CDR2 FYNNEI. The V segment lost 2 bases and the J segment 7 bases; nucleotides outside the gene matches: 7. This CDR3 contains 15 residues.

In nucleotides, the CDR3 is TGTGCCAGCAGCCCCGTGGAGCGGGAAAATGAGCAGTTCTTC. Protein sequence: CASSPVERENEQFF. V and J are TRBV3-1 (or the pseudogene TRBV3-2) and TRBJ2-1, with 7 bases lining up with TRBD2. CDR3 size: 14 residues. From germline, CDR1 is LGHDT and CDR2 YNNKEL (reference sequence). The J segment lost 7 bases and the V segment lost 4 bases, leaving 7 bases of the junction unmatched.

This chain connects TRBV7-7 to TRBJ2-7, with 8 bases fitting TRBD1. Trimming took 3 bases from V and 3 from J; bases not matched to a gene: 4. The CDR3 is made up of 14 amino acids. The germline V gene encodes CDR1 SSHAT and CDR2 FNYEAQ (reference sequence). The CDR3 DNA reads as TGTGCCAGCAGCTTGGAACAGGGGGACTACGAGCAGTACTTC. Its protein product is CASSLEQGDYEQYF.

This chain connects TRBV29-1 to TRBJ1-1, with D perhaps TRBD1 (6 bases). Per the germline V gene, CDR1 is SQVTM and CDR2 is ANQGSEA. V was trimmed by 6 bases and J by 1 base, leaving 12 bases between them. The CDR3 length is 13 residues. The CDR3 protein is CSVEGQANTEAFF. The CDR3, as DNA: TGCAGCGTCGAGGGACAAGCGAACACTGAAGCTTTCTTT.

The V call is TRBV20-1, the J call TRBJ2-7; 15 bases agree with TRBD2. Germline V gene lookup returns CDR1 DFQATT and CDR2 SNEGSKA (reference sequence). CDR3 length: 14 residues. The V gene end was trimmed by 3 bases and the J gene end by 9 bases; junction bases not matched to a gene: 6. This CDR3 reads CSASTGTSGRRQYF. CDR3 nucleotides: TGCAGTGCTAGTACCGGGACTAGCGGGAGGCGGCAGTACTTC.

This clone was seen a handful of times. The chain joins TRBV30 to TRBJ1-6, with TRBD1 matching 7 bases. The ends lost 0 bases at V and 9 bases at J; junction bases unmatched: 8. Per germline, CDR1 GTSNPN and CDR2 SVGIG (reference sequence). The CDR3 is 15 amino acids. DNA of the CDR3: TGTGCCTGGAGTGTAACCGACAGGGTTAGTTCACCCCTCCACTTT. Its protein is CAWSVTDRVSSPLHF.

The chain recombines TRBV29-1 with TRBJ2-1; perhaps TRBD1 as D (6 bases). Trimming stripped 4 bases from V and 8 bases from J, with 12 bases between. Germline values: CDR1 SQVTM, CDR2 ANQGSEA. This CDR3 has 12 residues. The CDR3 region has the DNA TGCAGCGTTGGTCCAGGGGCGGATGAGCAGTTCTTC. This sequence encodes CSVGPGADEQFF.

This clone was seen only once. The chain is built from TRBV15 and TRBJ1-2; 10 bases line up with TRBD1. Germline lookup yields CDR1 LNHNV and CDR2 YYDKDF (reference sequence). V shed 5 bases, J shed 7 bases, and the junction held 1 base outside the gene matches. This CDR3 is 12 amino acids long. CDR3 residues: CATSGDRGGYTF. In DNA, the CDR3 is TGTGCCACCAGCGGGGACAGGGGTGGCTACACCTTC.

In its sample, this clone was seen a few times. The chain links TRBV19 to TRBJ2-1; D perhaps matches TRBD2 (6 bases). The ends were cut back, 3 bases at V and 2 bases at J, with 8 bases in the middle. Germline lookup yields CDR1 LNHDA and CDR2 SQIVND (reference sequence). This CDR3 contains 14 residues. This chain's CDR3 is CASSIGEAYNEQFF. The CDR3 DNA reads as TGTGCCAGTAGTATCGGGGAGGCCTACAATGAGCAGTTCTTC.

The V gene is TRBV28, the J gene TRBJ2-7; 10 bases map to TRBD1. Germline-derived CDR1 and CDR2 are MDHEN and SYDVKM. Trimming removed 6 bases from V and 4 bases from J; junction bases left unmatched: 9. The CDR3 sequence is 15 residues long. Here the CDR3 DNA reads TGTGCCAGCAGCCTCTGGACAGGGGGTAGGTACGAGCAGTACTTC. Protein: CASSLWTGGRYEQYF.

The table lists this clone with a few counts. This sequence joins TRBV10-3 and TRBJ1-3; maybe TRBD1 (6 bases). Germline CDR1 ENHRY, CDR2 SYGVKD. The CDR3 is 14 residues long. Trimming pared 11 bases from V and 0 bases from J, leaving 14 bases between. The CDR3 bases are TGTGCCGGGAGGGGGGGTCGCTCTGGAAACACCATATATTTT. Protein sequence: CAGRGGRSGNTIYF.

CDR3 loop: CASSAAKAPQETQYF. The DNA for the CDR3 is TGTGCCAGCAGCGCCGCCAAAGCGCCCCAAGAGACCCAGTACTTC. The genes are TRBV5-6 and TRBJ2-5; D remains ambiguous. The V gene's germline CDR1 is SGHDT and CDR2 YYEEEE. The CDR3 sequence is 15 residues long. V was clipped by 4 bases and J by 1 base, with 14 bases between them.

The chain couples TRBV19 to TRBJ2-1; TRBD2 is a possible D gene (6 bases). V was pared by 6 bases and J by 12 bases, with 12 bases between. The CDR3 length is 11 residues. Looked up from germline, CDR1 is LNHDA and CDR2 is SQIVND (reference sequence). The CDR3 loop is CASRGGRAQFF. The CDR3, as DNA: TGTGCCAGTAGGGGAGGTCGGGCGCAGTTCTTC.

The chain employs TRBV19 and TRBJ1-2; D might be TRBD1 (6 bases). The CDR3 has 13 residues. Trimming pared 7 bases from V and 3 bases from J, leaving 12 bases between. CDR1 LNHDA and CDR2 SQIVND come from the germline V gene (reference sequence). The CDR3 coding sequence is TGTGCCAGTACCCCACAGGGTGACTATGGCTACACCTTC. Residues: CASTPQGDYGYTF.

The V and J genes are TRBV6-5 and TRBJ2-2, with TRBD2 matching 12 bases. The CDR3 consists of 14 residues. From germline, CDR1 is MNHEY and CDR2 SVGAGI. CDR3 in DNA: TGTGCGGCTAGCGGGGGGGCAATCACCGGGGAGCTGTTTTTT. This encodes CAASGGAITGELFF.